This is a list of T cell receptor beta chains from one sample in a study of OX40 agonist ivuxolimab in advanced cancers. The table came from immunoSEQ multiplex PCR; TCRdb's copy has only in-frame clones and leaves some out. The sample lists about 72,000 clones, 85% to 90% occurring once. The source material was CD4+ or CD8+ T cells sorted from blood, sampled in a trial of the OX40 agonist ivuxolimab. The receptors stem from an adult with an advanced solid tumor such as melanoma, head and neck, liver or kidney cancer. The CDR3 runs from the conserved cysteine through the conserved F or W. The D gene is left open where the match is weak. The listing skips clone size in some rows; elsewhere it reads once, few, many or a size class.

CDR3 DNA	CDR3 protein	D gene	V gene	clone size	J gene
TGCAGTGCTAGAGATGAATATGGCTACACCTTC	CSARDEYGYTF	NA	TRBV20-1	few	TRBJ1-2
TGCGCCAGCAGTAGGGACAGTAGCACAGATACGCAGTATTTT	CASSRDSSTDTQYF	TRBD1	TRBV5-1	NA	TRBJ2-3
TGTGCCAGTAGTCCGACAGCACAGGGGAGGCTGCAGTACTTC	CASSPTAQGRLQYF	NA	TRBV19	NA	TRBJ2-7
TGCGCCAGCAGCCCAAGACAAGAGACCCAGTACTTC	CASSPRQETQYF	NA	TRBV5-1	NA	TRBJ2-5
TGTGCCAGCATAAGAGGTCATGGCGAGACCCAGTACTTC	CASIRGHGETQYF	NA	TRBV6-1	NA	TRBJ2-5
TGTGCCAGCAGCCCGGGTGGGTCGAATTCACCCCTCCACTTT	CASSPGGSNSPLHF	NA	TRBV7-3	NA	TRBJ1-6
TGTGCCAGCAGCTTAGCAGACTTAAGCTCCTACGAGCAGTACTTC	CASSLADLSSYEQYF	NA	TRBV7-2	NA	TRBJ2-7
TGTGCCAGTAGTATACCAGGGGGACTAATCCATGAGCAGTTCTTC	CASSIPGGLIHEQFF	NA	TRBV19	NA	TRBJ2-1
TGTGCCAGCAGCTTGTCACGGGTAGGGGCTTTCTTT	CASSLSRVGAFF	NA	TRBV5-6	few	TRBJ1-1
TGTGCCAGCAGTTTATCCCAGGACACCTACGAGCAGTACTTC	CASSLSQDTYEQYF	NA	TRBV28	once	TRBJ2-7
TGCGCCAGCAGTGAGCCGGGACAGGGGTTGGTGACTGAAGCTTTCTTT	CASSEPGQGLVTEAFF	TRBD1	TRBV10-2	once	TRBJ1-1
TGTGCCATCAGTGAAAGGATGGGATCGGGACAAGTTTACAATGAGCAGTTCTTC	CAISERMGSGQVYNEQFF	NA	TRBV10-3	NA	TRBJ2-1
TGTGCCATCAGGACAGGGGGGTCCCACGAGCAGTACTTC	CAIRTGGSHEQYF	TRBD1	TRBV28	NA	TRBJ2-7
TGTGCCAGCAGCTTAAGACGGGAAGATGGTGAGCAGTTCTTC	CASSLRREDGEQFF	NA	TRBV7-9	once	TRBJ2-1
TGTGCCAGCAACTCCGGGGGTGTGAGCCAGACCCAGTACTTC	CASNSGGVSQTQYF	NA	TRBV7-9	NA	TRBJ2-5
TGTGCCAGCAGTTCTAGCGCAGATACGCAGTATTTT	CASSSSADTQYF	NA	TRBV11-3	once	TRBJ2-3
TGTGCCAGTTCGACAGACTCCGATCAGCCCCAGCATTTT	CASSTDSDQPQHF	NA	TRBV2	few	TRBJ1-5
TGTGCCAGCAGCTTAGATGGCGCGACCTCCTACAATGAGCAGTTCTTC	CASSLDGATSYNEQFF	NA	TRBV7-2	NA	TRBJ2-1
TGCGCCAGCAGCTTCAGAGGACTAGCGGGGCACAATGAGCAGTTCTTC	CASSFRGLAGHNEQFF	TRBD2	TRBV5-1	NA	TRBJ2-1
TGCGCCAGCAGTGAGAGCGGGAGTGCAGATACGCAGTATTTT	CASSESGSADTQYF	TRBD2	TRBV10-1	NA	TRBJ2-3
TGTGCCAGCAGCCCGACAGGTAGAAACTATGGCTACACCTTC	CASSPTGRNYGYTF	NA	TRBV14	NA	TRBJ1-2
TGTGCCAGCAGCAAGGGACAGGGTCATTACACAGATACGCAGTATTTT	CASSKGQGHYTDTQYF	TRBD1	TRBV5-6	NA	TRBJ2-3
TGCGCCAGCAGCTTGGCCCCAGGCCACCAAGAGACCCAGTACTTC	CASSLAPGHQETQYF	NA	TRBV5-1	NA	TRBJ2-5
TGTGCCAGCAGCTACGACAGTAGGGGGTCCGGGGAGCTGTTTTTT	CASSYDSRGSGELFF	NA	TRBV7-2	NA	TRBJ2-2
TGTGCCACCAGCAGCCTAGCGGGAGGTGAGCAGTACTTC	CATSSLAGGEQYF	TRBD2	TRBV15	NA	TRBJ2-7
TGTGCCAGCAGTTACTCGAGGACAGGGGGCGGGTATGGCTACACCTTC	CASSYSRTGGGYGYTF	TRBD1	TRBV6-5	NA	TRBJ1-2
TGTGCCAGCAGCGTACAGGGGGGCACTGAAGCTTTCTTT	CASSVQGGTEAFF	TRBD1	TRBV7-9	NA	TRBJ1-1
TGTGCCTGGGGCATCCAGGGTGGGACCGGCAATCAGCCCCAGCATTTT	CAWGIQGGTGNQPQHF	NA	TRBV30	few	TRBJ1-5
TGTGCTAGCAGCTCCCGGGGCAGGGACGTGATCGCTTCACCCCTCCACTTT	CASSSRGRDVIASPLHF	NA	TRBV7-7	NA	TRBJ1-6
TGTGCCAGTAGTTTCGCAGGGGCCTACAATGAGCAGTTCTTC	CASSFAGAYNEQFF	NA	TRBV19	NA	TRBJ2-1
TGTGCCAGCAGCCCCAGGGGAGAGAACACTGAAGCTTTCTTT	CASSPRGENTEAFF	NA	TRBV13	NA	TRBJ1-1
TGTGCCAGTAGTAGGGGGATCCTTTCCTACGAGCAGTACTTC	CASSRGILSYEQYF	NA	TRBV19	once	TRBJ2-7
TGTGCCATCAGTGGGCCCGAGGGGGAGTCGGCTGGAAACACCATATATTTT	CAISGPEGESAGNTIYF	NA	TRBV10-3	NA	TRBJ1-3
TGTGCCAGCAGTTTATCGACAGTTTCCTACAATGAGCAGTTCTTC	CASSLSTVSYNEQFF	NA	TRBV28	NA	TRBJ2-1
TGTGCCAGCAGCGCGCCCCTCACAGCGGGAGGTTCCTACAATGAGCAGTTCTTC	CASSAPLTAGGSYNEQFF	TRBD2	TRBV9	NA	TRBJ2-1
TGTGCCTGGAGAAGGGTGGATCAGCCCCAGCATTTT	CAWRRVDQPQHF	NA	TRBV30	NA	TRBJ1-5
TGTGCCAGCAGCCCCAACAGGGGGACCTACAATGAGCAGTTCTTC	CASSPNRGTYNEQFF	TRBD1	TRBV14	few	TRBJ2-1
TGTGCCAGCAGCTTAGACAGGGTAGGACAAGAGACCCAGTACTTC	CASSLDRVGQETQYF	NA	TRBV7-2	NA	TRBJ2-5
TGTGCCATCAGTCCACAGGGGCCGGACACTGAAGCTTTCTTT	CAISPQGPDTEAFF	TRBD1	TRBV10-3	once	TRBJ1-1
TGCGCCAGCAGTGCGGAGCTAGCGGGGACTAGCACAGATACGCAGTATTTT	CASSAELAGTSTDTQYF	TRBD2	TRBV10-1	NA	TRBJ2-3
TGTGCCAGCAGCTTGGGACCGGGACAGGGAAACACCATATATTTT	CASSLGPGQGNTIYF	TRBD1	TRBV5-6	NA	TRBJ1-3
TGTGCCAGCAAAGGAGGAGGGGGCCACGAGCAGTACTTC	CASKGGGGHEQYF	NA	TRBV27	NA	TRBJ2-7
TGTGCCAGTATCGGCCAGGCGGGGATCTATGGCTACACCTTC	CASIGQAGIYGYTF	NA	TRBV19	once	TRBJ1-2
TGTGCCAGCAGTGTGGGCAGCCTAAGCGAGCAGTACTTC	CASSVGSLSEQYF	NA	TRBV6-1	NA	TRBJ2-7
TGTGCCAGCAGTAAAGACGGGGGCCGTTATAATTCACCCCTCCACTTT	CASSKDGGRYNSPLHF	NA	TRBV2	few	TRBJ1-6
TGTGCCAGCAGTCGAGGACAGTATAGCAATCAGCCCCAGCATTTT	CASSRGQYSNQPQHF	NA	TRBV28	NA	TRBJ1-5
TGTGCCAGCAGTTTAGGGACATTGATCCCCCCTCGAGAGCAGTTCTTC	CASSLGTLIPPREQFF	NA	TRBV28	NA	TRBJ2-1
TGCGCCAGCAGTGAGTGGGAGAACAATCAGCCCCAGCATTTT	CASSEWENNQPQHF	NA	TRBV10-2	few	TRBJ1-5
TGCGCCAGCAGTGAGTCGCCGAATGAGCAGTTCTTC	CASSESPNEQFF	NA	TRBV10-1	NA	TRBJ2-1